The sequence of this T cell receptor (beta chain) was determined in a study of regulatory T cells in long-lasting Graves disease. CDR3-region Arm-PCR and iRepertoire HTBI primers produced the TCR beta libraries. TCRdb re-called the multiplex PCR reads through MiXCR, storing one row per CDR3 protein. Found here are 650,000 to 700,000 distinct CDR3 sequences, approximately 29% of them singletons; the top ten hold about two fifths. This CDR3 contains 17 residues. Germline V CDR1 and CDR2: MDHEN, SYDVKM. V dropped 5 bases and J dropped 0; count of bases not matched to a gene: 10. As to this clonotype: The antigen remains unidentified.

Time point indicated: persistent/refractory GD, antithyroid drugs over 5 years with positive TRAb. Extracted RNA from PBMCs served as the source of the TCR library. Each of the patients was recruited from an endocrinology department situated in Xi'an, China. General study findings and limits: New patients shared fewer public clonotypes (approximately 1,000) than persistent patients did (around 3,000).

This TCR came from a female donor with Graves disease. This chain links TRBV28 with TRBJ1-3, with TRBD1 identical over 7 bases. Source: peripheral blood mononuclear cells (PBMCs), taken when the disease was refractory, from a patient treated with antithyroid drugs. The CDR3 region is CASSTSRTGFSGNTIYF. For the CDR3, the DNA is TGTGCCAGCAGTACTAGTCGGACAGGTTTCTCTGGAAACACCATATATTTT.